The rows below give T cell receptor beta chains drawn from one sample of a study of CD8+ T cells in alopecia areata. Clones were sequenced by immunoSEQ multiplex PCR, and TCRdb holds only the in-frame ones, with some missing. Counted here are under 200,000 clones, 50% to 65% occurring once; the ten biggest clones make up approximately 14%. The material sequenced was CD4+ T cells sorted from blood, taken at week 24, from a patient treated with tofacitinib. All receptors derive from a human donor with alopecia areata. CDR3s include the opening cysteine and the closing phenylalanine or tryptophan. A D gene is named only where the DNA matches it firmly. Clone sizes are given selectively: once, few, many, or a class where the clone is expanded.

v_call: TRBV29-1; clone_size: NA; d_call: NA; j_call: TRBJ2-2; cdr3_aa: CSALNTYTGELFF; cdr3_nt: TGCAGCGCACTAAATACATACACCGGGGAGCTGTTTTTT
v_call: TRBV25-1; clone_size: NA; d_call: TRBD2; j_call: TRBJ2-7; cdr3_aa: CASSESLAGNYEQYF; cdr3_nt: TGTGCCAGCTCGGAATCTCTAGCGGGAAACTACGAGCAGTACTTC
v_call: TRBV30; clone_size: NA; d_call: TRBD1; j_call: TRBJ1-5; cdr3_aa: CAWTRGARNQPQHF; cdr3_nt: TGTGCCTGGACCAGGGGGGCGCGCAATCAGCCCCAGCATTTT
v_call: TRBV6-6; clone_size: once; d_call: TRBD1; j_call: TRBJ2-7; cdr3_aa: CASSWDSYEQYF; cdr3_nt: TGTGCCAGCAGTTGGGACAGTTACGAGCAGTACTTC
v_call: TRBV29-1; clone_size: once; d_call: TRBD2; j_call: TRBJ2-2; cdr3_aa: CSVRLATGTGELFF; cdr3_nt: TGCAGCGTGCGACTAGCGACTGGTACCGGGGAGCTGTTTTTT
v_call: TRBV30; clone_size: NA; d_call: NA; j_call: TRBJ2-1; cdr3_aa: CAWRARGSYNEQFF; cdr3_nt: TGTGCCTGGAGGGCAAGAGGCTCCTACAATGAGCAGTTCTTC
v_call: TRBV7-2; clone_size: NA; d_call: NA; j_call: TRBJ1-6; cdr3_aa: CASSETMDGNSPLHF; cdr3_nt: TGTGCCAGCAGCGAGACCATGGACGGGAATTCACCCCTCCACTTT
v_call: TRBV4-1; clone_size: NA; d_call: TRBD1; j_call: TRBJ2-7; cdr3_aa: CASSQAGTGYEQYF; cdr3_nt: TGCGCCAGCAGCCAAGCCGGGACAGGGTACGAGCAGTACTTC
v_call: TRBV27; clone_size: few; d_call: NA; j_call: TRBJ2-4; cdr3_aa: CASSLARGEANIQYF; cdr3_nt: TGTGCCAGCAGTTTAGCCAGGGGCGAGGCAAACATTCAGTACTTC
v_call: TRBV7-9; clone_size: NA; d_call: NA; j_call: TRBJ1-1; cdr3_aa: CASSGTGGTYTEAFF; cdr3_nt: TGTGCCAGCTCGGGTACGGGGGGGACGTACACTGAAGCTTTCTTT
v_call: TRBV29-1; clone_size: NA; d_call: TRBD1; j_call: TRBJ1-1; cdr3_aa: CSVYRDRATEAFF; cdr3_nt: TGCAGCGTTTACCGGGACAGGGCGACTGAAGCTTTCTTT
v_call: TRBV5-1; clone_size: once; d_call: NA; j_call: TRBJ2-2; cdr3_aa: CASSLDSYTGELFF; cdr3_nt: TGCGCCAGCAGCTTGGACTCTTACACCGGGGAGCTGTTTTTT
v_call: TRBV5-6; clone_size: few; d_call: TRBD1; j_call: TRBJ2-5; cdr3_aa: CASSLRTGETQYF; cdr3_nt: TGTGCCAGCAGCTTACGGACAGGAGAGACCCAGTACTTC
v_call: TRBV5-1; clone_size: NA; d_call: TRBD1; j_call: TRBJ1-1; cdr3_aa: CASSFLTGTGKNTEAFF; cdr3_nt: TGCGCCAGCAGCTTCCTAACCGGGACAGGGAAGAACACTGAAGCTTTCTTT
v_call: TRBV30; clone_size: NA; d_call: NA; j_call: TRBJ1-2; cdr3_aa: CAWSPDSRSGYTF; cdr3_nt: TGTGCCTGGAGTCCTGACAGCCGCTCCGGCTACACCTTC
v_call: TRBV15; clone_size: few; d_call: NA; j_call: TRBJ2-4; cdr3_aa: CATSRDPGWAKNIQYF; cdr3_nt: TGTGCCACCAGCAGAGACCCGGGGTGGGCCAAAAACATTCAGTACTTC
v_call: TRBV4-2; clone_size: NA; d_call: NA; j_call: TRBJ2-1; cdr3_aa: CASSPPLGGEQFF; cdr3_nt: TGTGCCAGCAGCCCGCCCCTCGGGGGCGAGCAGTTCTTC
v_call: TRBV27; clone_size: NA; d_call: TRBD1; j_call: TRBJ2-7; cdr3_aa: CASARTGAYEQYF; cdr3_nt: TGTGCCAGCGCCCGCACAGGGGCCTACGAGCAGTACTTC
v_call: TRBV29-1; clone_size: few; d_call: TRBD1; j_call: TRBJ2-7; cdr3_aa: CSVKGTVSYEQYF; cdr3_nt: TGCAGCGTGAAAGGGACAGTCTCCTACGAGCAGTACTTC
v_call: TRBV5-6; clone_size: once; d_call: NA; j_call: TRBJ1-4; cdr3_aa: CASSLRGNQEKLFF; cdr3_nt: TGTGCCAGCAGCTTGAGGGGGAATCAGGAAAAACTGTTTTTT
v_call: TRBV30; clone_size: NA; d_call: NA; j_call: TRBJ2-7; cdr3_aa: CAWSLPVRGVYEQYF; cdr3_nt: TGTGCCTGGAGCCTCCCAGTCCGGGGTGTCTACGAGCAGTACTTC
v_call: TRBV7-9; clone_size: NA; d_call: NA; j_call: TRBJ2-5; cdr3_aa: CASSTTAETQYF; cdr3_nt: TGTGCCAGCAGCACAACTGCGGAGACCCAGTACTTC
v_call: TRBV29-1; clone_size: NA; d_call: NA; j_call: TRBJ2-3; cdr3_aa: CSVVLQGEADTQYF; cdr3_nt: TGCAGCGTTGTATTACAGGGCGAAGCAGATACGCAGTATTTT
v_call: TRBV19; clone_size: NA; d_call: TRBD1; j_call: TRBJ1-4; cdr3_aa: CASSIRKTGLYEKLFF; cdr3_nt: TGTGCCAGTAGTATTCGGAAGACAGGGTTGTATGAAAAACTGTTTTTT
v_call: TRBV5-1; clone_size: NA; d_call: NA; j_call: TRBJ1-5; cdr3_aa: CASSPDGDHQPQHF; cdr3_nt: TGCGCCAGCAGCCCGGACGGGGATCATCAGCCCCAGCATTTT
v_call: TRBV4-1; clone_size: once; d_call: NA; j_call: TRBJ1-4; cdr3_aa: CASSQVRGENEKLFF; cdr3_nt: TGCGCCAGCAGCCAAGTTCGGGGGGAAAATGAAAAACTGTTTTTT
v_call: TRBV2; clone_size: NA; d_call: TRBD1; j_call: TRBJ1-2; cdr3_aa: CASSQDRVYGYTF; cdr3_nt: TGTGCCAGCAGTCAGGACAGGGTCTATGGCTACACCTTC
v_call: TRBV9; clone_size: NA; d_call: NA; j_call: TRBJ2-2; cdr3_aa: CASTPRTNTGELFF; cdr3_nt: TGTGCCAGCACCCCAAGGACGAACACCGGGGAGCTGTTTTTT
v_call: TRBV7-2; clone_size: few; d_call: TRBD2; j_call: TRBJ2-3; cdr3_aa: CASSFGSGGTDTQYF; cdr3_nt: TGTGCCAGCAGCTTCGGGAGCGGGGGCACAGATACGCAGTATTTT
v_call: TRBV29-1; clone_size: NA; d_call: TRBD2; j_call: TRBJ2-1; cdr3_aa: CSVESTSGGTVQFF; cdr3_nt: TGCAGCGTTGAATCGACTAGCGGGGGGACGGTGCAGTTCTTC
v_call: TRBV19; clone_size: once; d_call: TRBD1; j_call: TRBJ1-5; cdr3_aa: CASGGTASNQPQHF; cdr3_nt: TGTGCCAGTGGGGGGACAGCAAGCAATCAGCCCCAGCATTTT
v_call: TRBV9; clone_size: NA; d_call: NA; j_call: TRBJ2-5; cdr3_aa: CASSVWGGETQYF; cdr3_nt: TGTGCCAGCAGCGTCTGGGGCGGGGAGACCCAGTACTTC
v_call: TRBV2; clone_size: NA; d_call: TRBD1; j_call: TRBJ1-4; cdr3_aa: CASRSGTGKEKLFF; cdr3_nt: TGTGCCAGCAGATCCGGGACAGGGAAAGAAAAACTGTTTTTT
v_call: TRBV6-5; clone_size: NA; d_call: TRBD1; j_call: TRBJ1-4; cdr3_aa: CASRPGQPNEKLFF; cdr3_nt: TGTGCCAGCAGGCCGGGACAGCCCAATGAAAAACTGTTTTTT
v_call: TRBV5-1; clone_size: NA; d_call: NA; j_call: TRBJ1-1; cdr3_aa: CASSFYGAGTEAFF; cdr3_nt: TGCGCCAGCAGCTTTTATGGGGCAGGCACTGAAGCTTTCTTT
v_call: TRBV29-1; clone_size: NA; d_call: TRBD1; j_call: TRBJ2-5; cdr3_aa: CSVQGTEQETQYF; cdr3_nt: TGCAGCGTTCAAGGGACAGAACAAGAGACCCAGTACTTC
v_call: TRBV29-1; clone_size: NA; d_call: TRBD1; j_call: TRBJ2-1; cdr3_aa: CSVDRGRGNEQFF; cdr3_nt: TGCAGCGTGGACAGGGGGCGCGGCAATGAGCAGTTCTTC
v_call: TRBV9; clone_size: NA; d_call: NA; j_call: TRBJ1-2; cdr3_aa: CASSRRQAYGYTF; cdr3_nt: TGTGCCAGCAGCCGGAGACAGGCGTATGGCTACACCTTC
v_call: TRBV2; clone_size: many; d_call: TRBD2; j_call: TRBJ2-5; cdr3_aa: CASSRLAGLETQYF; cdr3_nt: TGTGCCAGCAGTCGACTAGCGGGGTTGGAGACCCAGTACTTC
v_call: TRBV29-1; clone_size: NA; d_call: NA; j_call: TRBJ1-2; cdr3_aa: CSSSTTGGYTF; cdr3_nt: TGCAGCAGTTCGACAACCGGTGGCTACACCTTC
v_call: TRBV7-9; clone_size: many; d_call: NA; j_call: TRBJ2-3; cdr3_aa: CASSLGSTRSTDTQYF; cdr3_nt: TGTGCCAGCAGCTTAGGATCAACCCGGAGCACAGATACGCAGTATTTT
v_call: TRBV6-5; clone_size: NA; d_call: TRBD1; j_call: TRBJ2-7; cdr3_aa: CASSYIQGAAYEQYF; cdr3_nt: TGTGCCAGCAGTTATATACAGGGGGCTGCTTACGAGCAGTACTTC
v_call: TRBV19; clone_size: NA; d_call: TRBD2; j_call: TRBJ2-5; cdr3_aa: CASSQLAGGRETQYF; cdr3_nt: TGTGCCAGTAGCCAACTAGCGGGGGGAAGAGAGACCCAGTACTTC
v_call: TRBV30; clone_size: NA; d_call: NA; j_call: TRBJ1-2; cdr3_aa: CAWSVKGRGSYTF; cdr3_nt: TGTGCCTGGAGTGTAAAGGGGAGAGGAAGCTACACCTTC
v_call: TRBV5-1; clone_size: few; d_call: NA; j_call: TRBJ1-2; cdr3_aa: CASSLDRRSAGYTF; cdr3_nt: TGCGCCAGCAGCTTGGACCGCAGGTCGGCTGGCTACACCTTC
v_call: TRBV5-6; clone_size: NA; d_call: NA; j_call: TRBJ2-5; cdr3_aa: CASSTSPGETQYF; cdr3_nt: TGTGCCAGCAGTACGAGTCCCGGGGAGACCCAGTACTTC
v_call: TRBV29-1; clone_size: NA; d_call: NA; j_call: TRBJ2-1; cdr3_aa: CSVEVKQGGEQFF; cdr3_nt: TGCAGCGTTGAAGTCAAACAGGGCGGTGAGCAGTTCTTC
v_call: TRBV30; clone_size: NA; d_call: NA; j_call: TRBJ2-7; cdr3_aa: CAWTRRQENYEQYF; cdr3_nt: TGTGCCTGGACTCGCCGACAGGAAAACTACGAGCAGTACTTC
v_call: TRBV5-1; clone_size: few; d_call: NA; j_call: TRBJ1-1; cdr3_aa: CASLRDTGTEAFF; cdr3_nt: TGCGCCAGCCTCAGGGACACCGGAACTGAAGCTTTCTTT
v_call: TRBV7-3; clone_size: many; d_call: TRBD1; j_call: TRBJ1-5; cdr3_aa: CASSYYRGQPQHF; cdr3_nt: TGTGCCAGCAGCTACTACAGGGGGCAGCCCCAGCATTTT